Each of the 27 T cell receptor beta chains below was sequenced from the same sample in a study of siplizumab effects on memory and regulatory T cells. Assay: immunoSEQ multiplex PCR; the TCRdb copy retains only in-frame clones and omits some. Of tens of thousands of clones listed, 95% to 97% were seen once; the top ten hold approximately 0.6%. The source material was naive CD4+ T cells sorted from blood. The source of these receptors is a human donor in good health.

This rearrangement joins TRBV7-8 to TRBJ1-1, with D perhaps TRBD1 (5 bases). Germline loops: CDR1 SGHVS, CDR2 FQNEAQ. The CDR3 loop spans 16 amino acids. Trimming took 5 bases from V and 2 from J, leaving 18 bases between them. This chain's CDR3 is CASSRLGAARNTEAFF. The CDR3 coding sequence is TGTGCCAGCAGCCGACTCGGGGCAGCGCGTAACACTGAAGCTTTCTTT.

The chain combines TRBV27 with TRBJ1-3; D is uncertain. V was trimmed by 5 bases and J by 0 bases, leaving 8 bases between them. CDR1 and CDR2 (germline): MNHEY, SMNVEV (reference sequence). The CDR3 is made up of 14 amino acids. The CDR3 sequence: CASSPSDSGNTIYF. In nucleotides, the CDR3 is TGTGCCAGCAGTCCGTCAGACTCTGGAAACACCATATATTTT.

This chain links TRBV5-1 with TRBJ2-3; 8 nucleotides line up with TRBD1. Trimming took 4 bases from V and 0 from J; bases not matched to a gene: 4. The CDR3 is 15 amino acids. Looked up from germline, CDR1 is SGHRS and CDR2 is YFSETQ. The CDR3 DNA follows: TGCGCCAGCAGCACGACAGGGGCTAGCACAGATACGCAGTATTTT. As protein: CASSTTGASTDTQYF.

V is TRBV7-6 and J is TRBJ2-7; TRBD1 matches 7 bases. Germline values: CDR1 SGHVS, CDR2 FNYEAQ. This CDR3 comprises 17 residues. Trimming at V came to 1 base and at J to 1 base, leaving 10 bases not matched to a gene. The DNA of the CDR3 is TGTGCCAGCAGCTTAGACTTTGGACAGGCCTCATCCTACGAGCAGTACTTC. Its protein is CASSLDFGQASSYEQYF.

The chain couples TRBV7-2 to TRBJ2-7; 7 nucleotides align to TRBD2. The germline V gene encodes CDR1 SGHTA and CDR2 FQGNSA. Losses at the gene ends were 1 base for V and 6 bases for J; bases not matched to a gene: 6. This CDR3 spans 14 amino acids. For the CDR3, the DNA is TGTGCCAGCAGCTTAGGTGGGAGGGCCTCCGAGCAGTACTTC. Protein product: CASSLGGRASEQYF. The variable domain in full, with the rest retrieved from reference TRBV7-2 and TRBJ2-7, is GAGVSQSPSNKVTEKGKDVELRCDPISGHTALYWYRQSLGQGLEFLIYFQGNSAPDKSGLPSDRFSAERTGGSVSTLTIQRTQQEDSAVYLCASSLGGRASEQYFGPGTRLTVT.

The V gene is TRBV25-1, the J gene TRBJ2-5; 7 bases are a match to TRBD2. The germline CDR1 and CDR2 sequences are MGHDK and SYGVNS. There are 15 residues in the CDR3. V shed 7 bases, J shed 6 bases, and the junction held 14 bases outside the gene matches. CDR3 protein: CASTGSRRGRQTQYF. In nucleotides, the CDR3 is TGTGCCAGCACCGGATCACGGCGGGGGAGGCAGACCCAGTACTTC.

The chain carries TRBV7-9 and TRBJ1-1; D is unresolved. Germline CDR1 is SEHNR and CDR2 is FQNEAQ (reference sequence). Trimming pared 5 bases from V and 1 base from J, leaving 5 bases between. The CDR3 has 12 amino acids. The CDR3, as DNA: TGTGCCAGCAGCGGGCAGAACACTGAAGCTTTCTTT. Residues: CASSGQNTEAFF.

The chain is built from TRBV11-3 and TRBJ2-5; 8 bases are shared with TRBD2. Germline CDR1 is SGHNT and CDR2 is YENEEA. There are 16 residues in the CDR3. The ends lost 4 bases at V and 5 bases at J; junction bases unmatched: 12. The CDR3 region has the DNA TGTGCCAGCAGCTCCCGACGGGAGGGCCAGGGGGAGACCCAGTACTTC. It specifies CASSSRREGQGETQYF.

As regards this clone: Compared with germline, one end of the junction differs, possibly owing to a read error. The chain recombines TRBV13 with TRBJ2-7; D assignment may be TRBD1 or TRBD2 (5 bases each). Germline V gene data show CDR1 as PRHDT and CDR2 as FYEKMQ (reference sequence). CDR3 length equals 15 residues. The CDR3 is CASSSGTQIRYAQYF. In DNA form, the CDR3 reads TGTGCCAGCAGCTCCGGGACCCAGATAAGGTACGCGCAGTACTTC. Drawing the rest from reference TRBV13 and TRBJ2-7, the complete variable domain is AAGVIQSPRHLIKEKRETATLKCYPIPRHDTVYWYQQGPGQDPQFLISFYEKMQSDKGSIPDRFSAQQFSDYHSELNMSSLELGDSALYFCASSSGTQIRYAQYFGPGTRLTVT.

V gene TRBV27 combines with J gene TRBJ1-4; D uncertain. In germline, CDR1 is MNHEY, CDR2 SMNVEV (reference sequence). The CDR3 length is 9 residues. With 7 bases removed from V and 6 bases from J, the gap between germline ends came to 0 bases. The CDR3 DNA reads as TGTGCCAGCAATGAAAAACTGTTTTTT. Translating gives CASNEKLFF.

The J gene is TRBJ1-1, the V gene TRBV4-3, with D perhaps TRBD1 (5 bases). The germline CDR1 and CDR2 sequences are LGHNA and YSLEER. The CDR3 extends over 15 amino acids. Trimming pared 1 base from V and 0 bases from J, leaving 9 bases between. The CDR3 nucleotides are TGCGCCAGCAGCCAAGGGGGCCGAATGAACACTGAAGCTTTCTTT. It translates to CASSQGGRMNTEAFF.

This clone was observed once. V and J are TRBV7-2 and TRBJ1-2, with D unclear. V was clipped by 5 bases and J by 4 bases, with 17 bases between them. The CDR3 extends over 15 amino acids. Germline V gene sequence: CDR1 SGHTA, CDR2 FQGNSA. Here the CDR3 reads CASSRPGRQSYGYTF. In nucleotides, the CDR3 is TGTGCCAGCAGCCGGCCAGGACGGCAAAGCTATGGCTACACCTTC.

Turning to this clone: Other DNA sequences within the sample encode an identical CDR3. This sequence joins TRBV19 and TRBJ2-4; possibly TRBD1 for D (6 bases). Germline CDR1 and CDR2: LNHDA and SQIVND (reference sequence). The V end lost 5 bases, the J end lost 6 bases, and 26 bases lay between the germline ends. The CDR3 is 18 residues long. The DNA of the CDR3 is TGTGCCAGTAGTGAGAGGGGGAACGCGGCGGAAGTTGGAAACATTCAGTACTTC. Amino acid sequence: CASSERGNAAEVGNIQYF.

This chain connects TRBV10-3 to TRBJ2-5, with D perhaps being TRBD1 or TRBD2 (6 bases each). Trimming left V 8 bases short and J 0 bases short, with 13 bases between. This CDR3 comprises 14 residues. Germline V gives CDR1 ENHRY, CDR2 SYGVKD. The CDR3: CAISRGGNQETQYF. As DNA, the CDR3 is TGTGCCATCTCCAGGGGCGGGAACCAAGAGACCCAGTACTTC.

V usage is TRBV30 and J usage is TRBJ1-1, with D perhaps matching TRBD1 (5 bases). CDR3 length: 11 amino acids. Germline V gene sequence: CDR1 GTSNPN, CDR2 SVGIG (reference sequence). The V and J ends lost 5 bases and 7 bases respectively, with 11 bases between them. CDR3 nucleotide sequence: TGTGCCTGGGGAAGGGACGGTGAAGCTTTCTTT. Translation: CAWGRDGEAFF.

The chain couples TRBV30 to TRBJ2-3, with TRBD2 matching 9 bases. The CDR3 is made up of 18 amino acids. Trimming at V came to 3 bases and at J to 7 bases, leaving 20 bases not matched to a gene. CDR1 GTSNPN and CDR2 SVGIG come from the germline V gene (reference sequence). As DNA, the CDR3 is TGTGCCTGGAGCGCAAATAGCGGGAGATTGTATGGTTTAAATACGCAGTATTTT. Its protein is CAWSANSGRLYGLNTQYF.

This chain's CDR3 is CASSPSGAGGMSEQYF. CDR3 in DNA: TGTGCCAGCAGCCCCTCGGGGGCGGGAGGGATGAGTGAGCAGTACTTC. The J gene is TRBJ2-7, the V gene TRBV7-9; 9 positions agree with TRBD2. There are 16 residues in the CDR3. Trimming cost V 5 bases and J 7 bases; bases outside gene matches: 15. The germline CDR1 and CDR2 sequences are SEHNR and FQNEAQ (reference sequence).

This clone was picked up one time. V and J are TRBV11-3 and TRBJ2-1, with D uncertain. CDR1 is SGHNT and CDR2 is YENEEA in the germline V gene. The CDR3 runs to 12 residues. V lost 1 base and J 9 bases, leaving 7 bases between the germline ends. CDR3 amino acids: CASSLVVFEQFF. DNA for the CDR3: TGTGCCAGCAGCTTAGTGGTCTTTGAGCAGTTCTTC.

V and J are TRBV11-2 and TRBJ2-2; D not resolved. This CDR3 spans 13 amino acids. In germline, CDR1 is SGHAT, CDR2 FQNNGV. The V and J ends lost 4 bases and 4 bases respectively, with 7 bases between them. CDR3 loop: CASSYHATGELFF. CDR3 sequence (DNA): TGTGCCAGCAGCTACCATGCCACCGGGGAGCTGTTTTTT.

CDR3 sequence (DNA): TGTGCCAGCACGTTGGAGTCTGTCAATGAGCAGTTCTTC. This translates into CASTLESVNEQFF. The chain employs TRBV11-2 and TRBJ2-1; no clear D. The CDR3 is 13 amino acids. Germline loops: CDR1 SGHAT, CDR2 FQNNGV. Trimming pared 7 bases from V and 6 bases from J, leaving 13 bases between.

The CDR3 bases are TGTGCCAGCAGTGTCGTTCGGGCTAGCGGAGCCTACGAGCAGTACTTC. Translation: CASSVVRASGAYEQYF. The rearrangement links TRBV2 to TRBJ2-7, with 7 bases fitting TRBD2. V shed 4 bases and J 2 bases; nucleotides not matched to a gene: 11. Germline CDR1 reads SNHLY; CDR2 reads FYNNEI. CDR3 size: 16 residues.

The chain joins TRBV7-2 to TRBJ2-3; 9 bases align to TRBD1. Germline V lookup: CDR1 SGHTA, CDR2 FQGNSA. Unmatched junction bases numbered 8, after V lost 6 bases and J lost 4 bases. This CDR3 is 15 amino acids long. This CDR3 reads CASRQQGATADTQYF. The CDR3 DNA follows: TGTGCCAGCAGACAACAGGGGGCGACCGCAGATACGCAGTATTTT.

CDR3 sequence (DNA): TGTGCCAGCTCAGATAACACAGATACGCAGTATTTT. Its translation is CASSDNTDTQYF. The chain couples TRBV18 to TRBJ2-3; D not certain. Trimming took off 5 bases at V and 2 bases at J, with 5 bases between the two ends. This CDR3 contains 12 residues. Germline CDR1 is KGHSH and CDR2 is LQKENI.

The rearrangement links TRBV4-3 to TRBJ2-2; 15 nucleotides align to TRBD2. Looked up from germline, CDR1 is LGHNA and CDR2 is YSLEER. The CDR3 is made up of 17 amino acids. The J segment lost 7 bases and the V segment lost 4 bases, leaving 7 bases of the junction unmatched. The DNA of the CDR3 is TGCGCCAGCAGCCGACAAGGACTAGCGGGAGGGATCGGGGAGCTGTTTTTT. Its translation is CASSRQGLAGGIGELFF.

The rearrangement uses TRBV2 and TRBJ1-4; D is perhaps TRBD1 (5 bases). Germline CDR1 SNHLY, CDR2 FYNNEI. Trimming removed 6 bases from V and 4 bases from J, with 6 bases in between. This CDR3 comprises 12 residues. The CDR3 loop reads CASRQVNEKLFF. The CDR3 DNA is TGTGCCAGCAGACAGGTTAATGAAAAACTGTTTTTT.

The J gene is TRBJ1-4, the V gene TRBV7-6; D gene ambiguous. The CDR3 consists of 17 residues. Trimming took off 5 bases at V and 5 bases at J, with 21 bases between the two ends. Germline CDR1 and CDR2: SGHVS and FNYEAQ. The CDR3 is CASSQPSIGRANEKLFF. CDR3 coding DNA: TGTGCCAGCAGCCAACCTAGTATTGGACGGGCCAATGAAAAACTGTTTTTT.

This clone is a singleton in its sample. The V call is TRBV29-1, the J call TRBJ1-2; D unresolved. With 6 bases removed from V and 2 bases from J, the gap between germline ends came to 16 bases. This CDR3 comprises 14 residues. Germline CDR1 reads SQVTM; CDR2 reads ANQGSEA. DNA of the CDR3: TGCAGCGTGGCGGTTGTTTCAGGCAACTATGGCTACACCTTC. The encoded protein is CSVAVVSGNYGYTF.